This T cell receptor beta chain came from a study of regulatory T cells in long-lasting Graves disease (dated by TCRdb to the early 2020s). General notes on the study: Newly diagnosed Graves' disease patients had taken antithyroid drugs for less than 3 months. This study used TCR sequencing and RNA sequencing of peripheral blood to compare persistent Graves' disease patients against newly diagnosed Graves' disease patients. The study was conducted in China and was registered as a clinical trial. A total of about 35 samples underwent TCR sequencing, from about 13 patients with persistent Graves' disease and some 20 patients with newly diagnosed Graves' disease.

With respect to this clonotype: Its antigen remains undetermined. No clone much larger than this one lies a single base away; base qualities are absent.

The time point label, as the study defines it: newly diagnosed GD, antithyroid drugs for less than 3 months. For both TCR sequencing and RNA sequencing, RNA was extracted from PBMCs using TRIzol. The diagnosis of Graves' disease followed American Thyroid Association guidelines. The patients came from an endocrinology department in Xi'an, China. From each patient, around 9.3 milliliters of peripheral blood was collected into an EDTA anticoagulant tube. Ficoll Paque Plus density gradient separation was used to isolate PBMCs, and no further T cell sorting was performed. An Agilent 2100 Bioanalyzer and agarose gel were used to assess RNA quality, and a NanoDrop 2000 was used to measure RNA concentration. Broader findings and caveats from the paper: More public clonotypes were shared among persistent patients (about 2,800) than among newly diagnosed patients (more than 900). Only the TCR beta chain was sequenced and analyzed. Compared with newly diagnosed patients, persistent Graves' disease patients had lower TCR Shannon entropy and fewer highly expanded clones, which suggests clonal expansion. The study examined only peripheral blood because the primary lesion, thyroid tissue, could not be accessed. Preferential use of TRBV28, TRBJ1-2 and TRBJ2-5 was observed in persistent disease, whereas TRBV20-1 and TRBJ2-1 were favored in newly diagnosed disease. As a limitation, the authors acknowledged that the small sample size may reduce accuracy.

The library was generated by multiplex PCR. The instrument was an Illumina HiSeq 4000. TCR beta libraries were built with iRepertoire HTBI primers and Arm-PCR amplification of CDR3 regions. PCR products were gel purified before sequencing. Per the authors' processing: Gene usage analysis of CDR3 amino acid clonotypes relied on the 62 TRBV and 12 to 15 TRBJ segments identified across samples. COPE and FqMerger were used to merge filtered high-quality paired reads into contigs. Contigs were aligned with BLAST to IMGT TRBV, TRBD and TRBJ reference genes, and CDR3 was defined per IMGT. Clonotypes above 0.1% frequency were classified as highly expanded clones. Repertoire diversity was measured by Shannon entropy, and V-J evenness by the Gini coefficient. Public clonotypes were defined as clonotypes shared by more than one individual. TCRdb handled the public reads itself, with Q25 trimming in fastp and clone calling in MiXCR, and kept productive beta chains. Each CDR3 protein gets just one entry, which takes the most common genes and DNA from the rows behind it. None of the V and J calls come from the authors' own analysis; TCRdb made them. Recorded for this sample are 400,000 to 550,000 distinct CDR3 sequences; about 16% of them occurred a single time. The ten top clones hold 20% to 25% of the sample.

Measured from the cysteine to the phenylalanine, the CDR3 is 17 residues long. Only CDR3 DNA is held: 51 bases, read in frame from base 1. Per the germline V gene (reference sequence), DFQATT is the CDR1 and SNEGSKA is the CDR2. V is pruned by 2 bases and J by 2 bases, leaving 13 bases of the junction without a gene match. This sample also appeared in a second study, on T cells in Graves' hyperthyroidism and ophthalmopathy. Per the second study: Graves' hyperthyroidism was defined as stable when no progression to ophthalmopathy occurred over 18 months of follow-up. Hyperthyroidism patients were aged 18 to 65 years and newly diagnosed, with disease duration of less than 2 months. Exclusion was applied to patients with uncontrolled infections, other autoimmune diseases, pregnancy or lactation. Diagnoses relied on clinical symptoms, serum thyroxine and TRAb, thyroid ultrasound and orbital computed tomography. For the first round of RT-PCR on the TCR CDR3, the HTBI primer set was used together with the Qiagen OneStep RT-PCR kit. Most expanded thyroid clonotypes (frequency above 0.001) were also detected in blood, a finding suggesting that blood repertoires may reflect thyroid immune responses. A 13 V-J signature model separated ophthalmopathy from stable hyperthyroidism, with about 90% sensitivity and roughly 81% specificity in cross-validation and 80%/75% in testing. In validation, the model predicted progression to ophthalmopathy a median of approximately 6.6 months before onset, with about 71% sensitivity and 72.22% specificity. To identify TCR V-J signatures that set the groups apart, the researchers used a discovery cohort of about a hundred patients, made up of 40 to 45 with Graves' ophthalmopathy and some 55 with stable Graves' hyperthyroidism. Prospective prediction of ophthalmopathy was tested in an independent validation cohort consisting of under 20 hyperthyroidism patients and over 15 patients who later progressed to ophthalmopathy. For training and testing, the 100 or so patients in the discovery cohort were randomly divided in a 7:3 ratio. Thyroid tissue and blood T-cell repertoires from roughly six Graves' hyperthyroidism patients were also compared in the study. Following sampling, methimazole starting at 30 mg daily was given to hyperthyroidism patients, and high-dose intravenous methylprednisolone was given to ophthalmopathy patients. Libraries were constructed in a second round of multiplex PCR, after which size selection and purification were performed. Libraries were sequenced paired-end with 100 bp reads on an Illumina HiSeq2000. Raw data were processed with SOAPnuke, discarding reads with adapters, uncalled bases, mean Phred below 15, or no exact constant-primer or identifier match. High-quality paired reads were merged with COPE v1.2.5, and unique nucleotide sequences were defined as clonotypes. Clonotypes were aligned to IMGT TRBV, TRBD and TRBJ reference segments using MiTCR v1.1. The analysis was restricted to V-J combinations with a frequency above 0.0001, which together covered approximately 99% of the repertoires. The TCS score was defined as the ratio of F50 (clonal expansion) to E x V (chaos), calculated using BLOSUM62-based TCRdist between CDR3 peptides within each V-J. Welch's t-statistics and random forest reduced some 510 V-J features to roughly 13, which were used in a naive Bayes classifier (R e1071). No statistical method was used to fix the sample size in advance, and group allocation was not hidden from the investigators. TCR Vbeta CDR3 sequencing of roughly 140 peripheral blood samples (over 40 ophthalmopathy, 75 hyperthyroidism and approximately 17 progressor patients) is reported in the paper.

Sample: peripheral blood mononuclear cells (PBMCs), taken at new diagnosis, from a patient treated with antithyroid drugs. This TCR was sampled from a woman aged 18-30 years with Graves disease. Donor details come from another sample of the same person, matched by shared clones. The sequence links TRBV20-1 to TRBJ2-7; the central 9 bases match TRBD1. The CDR3 region reads CSARHFRDRVNTYEQYF. In nucleotides, the sequence is TGCAGTGCTAGACACTTTAGGGACAGGGTGAATACCTACGAGCAGTACTTC.